This T cell receptor beta chain derives from a study of cytomegalovirus exposure and HLA in healthy donors. Germline V CDR1 and CDR2: MNHEY, SMNVEV (reference sequence). Trimming took off 4 bases at V and 0 bases at J, with 10 bases between the two ends. The CDR3 is made up of 15 amino acids. This clone was counted only a few times. Antigen unknown. 60 Vbeta and 13 Jbeta primers were used in PCR. The table came from immunoSEQ multiplex PCR; TCRdb's copy has only in-frame clones and leaves some out. In the table there are some 150,000 clones, 71% of which are singletons. Study-wide points: In an earlier analysis, most TCR beta V segments were productive about 90% or about 30% of the time.

Sequencing used PBMCs. The origin of this receptor is a woman in her 30s in good health and CMV-seronegative. The rearrangement uses TRBV27 and TRBJ1-5, with D tentatively TRBD1 (5 bases). The CDR3 nucleotides are TGTGCCAGCAGTTCCAGGGAAGATAGCAATCAGCCCCAGCATTTT. Translated, it gives CASSSREDSNQPQHF.